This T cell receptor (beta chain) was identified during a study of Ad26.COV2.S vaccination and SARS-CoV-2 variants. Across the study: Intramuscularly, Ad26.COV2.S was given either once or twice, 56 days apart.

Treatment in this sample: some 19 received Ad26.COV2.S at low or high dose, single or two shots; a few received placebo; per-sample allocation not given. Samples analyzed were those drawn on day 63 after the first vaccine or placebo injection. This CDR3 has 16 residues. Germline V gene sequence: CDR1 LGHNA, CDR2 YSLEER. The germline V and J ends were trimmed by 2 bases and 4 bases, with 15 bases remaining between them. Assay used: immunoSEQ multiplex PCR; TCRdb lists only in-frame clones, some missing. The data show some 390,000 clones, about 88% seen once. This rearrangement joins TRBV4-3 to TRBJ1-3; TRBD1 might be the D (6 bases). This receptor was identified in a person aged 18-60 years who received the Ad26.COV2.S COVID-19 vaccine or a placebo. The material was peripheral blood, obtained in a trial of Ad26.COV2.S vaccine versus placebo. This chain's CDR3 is CASSQLGQGKGNTIYF. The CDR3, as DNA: TGCGCCAGCAGCCAACTAGGGCAGGGGAAGGGAAACACCATATATTTT.